The TCR beta chain described here comes from a study of graft-versus-host responses after intestinal transplantation. General study points: Some patients had graft-donor T cell macrochimerism, and their allografts showed high graft-versus-host to host-versus-graft clonal ratios. The study associated peak circulating GvH clone levels with early post-transplant HvG declines.

Of note for this clone: Antigen: not known.

This CDR3 has 13 amino acids. Germline CDR1 is LGHNA and CDR2 is YSLEER. The V gene lost 4 bases and the J gene lost 0 bases, with 6 bases spanning the gap. Measured with immunoSEQ multiplex PCR; TCRdb has only the in-frame clones, and not every one. This table holds around 100,000 clones, about 92% found once. The sample was unstimulated CD8+ T cells sorted from spleen or lymph node cells, taken before transplant. The chain joins TRBV4-3 to TRBJ1-2; D gene unclear. The receptor comes from a human donor who was the organ donor for an intestinal transplant. CDR3 in DNA: TGCGCCAGCAGCCGCCAGGCTAACTATGGCTACACCTTC. Translating gives CASSRQANYGYTF.